These 29 T cell receptor beta chains were sequenced from one sample in a study of T cell responses to AZD1222 COVID-19 vaccine. Sequencing was performed with immunoSEQ multiplex PCR; in TCRdb, only in-frame clones are kept and a portion is missing. The sample has 130,000 to 150,000 clones; around 88% are singletons. The sample was peripheral blood, taken on day 0 of MenACWY control vaccination. All receptors derive from an adult in good health.

The chain is built from TRBV28 and TRBJ1-5; D remains ambiguous. V shed 2 bases and J shed 3 bases, with 11 bases lying between them. The CDR3 has 15 residues. The germline V gene encodes CDR1 MDHEN and CDR2 SYDVKM. In nucleotides, the CDR3 is TGTGCCAGCAGTTTACTCTCGGGGAACAATCAGCCCCAGCATTTT. Encoded protein: CASSLLSGNNQPQHF.

The chain combines TRBV5-6 with TRBJ2-7, with 13 bases matching TRBD2. In germline, CDR1 is SGHDT, CDR2 YYEEEE. The CDR3 contains 15 residues. V was pared by 3 bases and J by 6 bases, with 6 bases of the junction left unmatched. The CDR3 DNA reads as TGTGCCAGCAGCTCCGGACTAGCGGGGGTGTCCGAGCAGTACTTC. Amino acid sequence: CASSSGLAGVSEQYF. Based on the CDR3 plus reference TRBV5-6 and TRBJ2-7, the full variable domain is DAGVTQSPTHLIKTRGQQVTLRCSPKSGHDTVSWYQQALGQGPQFIFQYYEEEERQRGNFPDRFSGHQFPNYSSELNVNALLLGDSALYLCASSSGLAGVSEQYFGPGTRLTVT.

This chain links TRBV29-1 with TRBJ2-1; D is uncertain. CDR1 and CDR2 from the germline V gene are SQVTM and ANQGSEA. The CDR3 length is 13 residues. Trimming took off 0 bases at V and 1 base at J, with 4 bases between the two ends. The DNA for the CDR3 is TGCAGCGTTGAAGAGCAGTCCTACAATGAGCAGTTCTTC. Translation gives CSVEEQSYNEQFF.

This clone showed up just a few times. The chain uses TRBV19 and TRBJ1-6; 9 bases align to TRBD1. CDR1 and CDR2 (germline): LNHDA, SQIVND (reference sequence). The CDR3 consists of 15 residues. The ends lost 6 bases at V and 7 bases at J; junction bases unmatched: 7. This chain's CDR3 is CASRDVGTGNSPLHF. The CDR3 DNA follows: TGTGCCAGTAGGGATGTCGGGACAGGGAATTCACCCCTCCACTTT.

This clone was recorded only once. The rearrangement uses TRBV2 and TRBJ2-5; the match to TRBD1 covers 8 bases. The germline CDR1 and CDR2 sequences are SNHLY and FYNNEI. The V gene end was trimmed by 8 bases and the J gene end by 5 bases; junction bases not matched to a gene: 10. The CDR3 loop spans 14 amino acids. CDR3 coding DNA: TGTGCCAGCGGACTGGACAGGGCTGGGGAGACCCAGTACTTC. Translated, it gives CASGLDRAGETQYF. The whole variable domain, filled in from reference TRBV2 and TRBJ2-5, reads EPEVTQTPSHQVTQMGQEVILRCVPISNHLYFYWYRQILGQKVEFLVSFYNNEISEKSEIFDDQFSVERPDGSNFTLKIRSTKLEDSAMYFCASGLDRAGETQYFGPGTRLLVL.

V is TRBV7-3 and J is TRBJ2-5; 10 positions match TRBD2. This CDR3 comprises 15 residues. The germline V gene has CDR1 SGHTA and CDR2 FQGTGA. Unmatched junction bases numbered 8, after V lost 5 bases and J lost 5 bases. CDR3 sequence (DNA): TGTGCCAGCAGCCCCCAGCGGGGGGGCTGGGAGACCCAGTACTTC. Translated, it gives CASSPQRGGWETQYF.

This rearrangement joins TRBV19 to TRBJ2-3; perhaps TRBD2 as D (6 bases). There are 17 residues in the CDR3. V was cut by 5 bases and J by 4 bases, with 22 bases left in between. Germline-derived CDR1 and CDR2 are LNHDA and SQIVND (reference sequence). The CDR3 protein is CASSPRHSGVGADTQYF. As DNA, the CDR3 is TGTGCCAGTAGTCCCCGACACTCGGGGGTTGGGGCAGATACGCAGTATTTT.

Here the CDR3 reads CASSPWAGYGYTF. The DNA for the CDR3 is TGCGCCAGCAGCCCCTGGGCGGGCTATGGCTACACCTTC. This rearrangement joins TRBV4-3 to TRBJ1-2; D remains ambiguous. This CDR3 region has 13 residues. Looked up from germline, CDR1 is LGHNA and CDR2 is YSLEER. V lost 4 bases, J lost 4 bases, and 10 bases lay in between.

V gene TRBV27 combines with J gene TRBJ2-2; 13 bases agree with TRBD2. The CDR3 sequence is 17 residues long. Germline lookup yields CDR1 MNHEY and CDR2 SMNVEV (reference sequence). V was clipped by 5 bases and J by 1 base; unmatched bases: 4. CDR3 nucleotides: TGTGCCAGCAGTCCAAGACTAGCGGGAGGGAACACCGGGGAGCTGTTTTTT. It translates to CASSPRLAGGNTGELFF.

The chain employs TRBV27 and TRBJ1-1; no reliable D call. Germline V CDR1 and CDR2: MNHEY, SMNVEV (reference sequence). V shed 2 bases and J shed 1 base, with 8 bases lying between them. The CDR3 sequence is 14 residues long. The CDR3: CASSLVHPNTEAFF. The CDR3 nucleotides are TGTGCCAGCAGTTTAGTACACCCGAACACTGAAGCTTTCTTT.

The J gene is TRBJ2-4, the V gene TRBV19; D gene uncertain. CDR3 length equals 16 residues. The germline V and J ends were trimmed by 0 bases and 6 bases, with 15 bases remaining between them. From germline, CDR1 is LNHDA and CDR2 SQIVND (reference sequence). CDR3 sequence (DNA): TGTGCCAGTAGTATAGATTTAGTCGGAATTCTAAACATTCAGTACTTC. It codes for CASSIDLVGILNIQYF. Full variable domain (missing parts from reference TRBV19 and TRBJ2-4): DGGITQSPKYLFRKEGQNVTLSCEQNLNHDAMYWYRQDPGQGLRLIYYSQIVNDFQKGDIAEGYSVSREKKESFPLTVTSAQKNPTAFYLCASSIDLVGILNIQYFGAGTRLSVL.

The chain employs TRBV18 and TRBJ1-2; D unresolved. Looked up from germline, CDR1 is KGHSH and CDR2 is LQKENI. The CDR3 sequence is 12 residues long. V lost 6 bases and J lost 4, with 9 bases in between. In nucleotides, the CDR3 is TGTGCCAGCTCGAGGGAGCTCTATGGCTACACCTTC. This translates into CASSRELYGYTF.

The chain employs TRBV5-4 and TRBJ1-6; D is unresolved. Looked up from germline, CDR1 is SGHNT and CDR2 is YYREEE (reference sequence). Trimming removed 2 bases at V and 7 bases at J, with 13 bases between. The CDR3 is 15 amino acids. CDR3: CASSLGGNSNSPLHF. Here the CDR3 DNA reads TGTGCCAGCAGCTTAGGAGGGAATTCGAATTCACCCCTCCACTTT.

This clone has a handful of counts. The chain couples TRBV7-3 to TRBJ2-1; 7 positions match TRBD1. V dropped 3 bases and J dropped 5; count of bases not matched to a gene: 1. This CDR3 region has 13 residues. Looked up from germline, CDR1 is SGHTA and CDR2 is FQGTGA. CDR3 DNA sequence: TGTGCCAGCAGCTTTCAGGGGGACAATGAGCAGTTCTTC. This codes for CASSFQGDNEQFF.

The V and J genes are TRBV28 and TRBJ2-7; 8 bases line up with TRBD1. Per the germline V gene, CDR1 is MDHEN and CDR2 is SYDVKM. CDR3 length equals 15 residues. V dropped 3 bases and J dropped 3; count of bases not matched to a gene: 7. CDR3 residues: CASSFRQGAYYEQYF. The CDR3 DNA reads as TGTGCCAGCAGTTTTCGGCAGGGGGCCTACTACGAGCAGTACTTC.

The chain employs TRBV10-3 and TRBJ1-3; 7 bases map to TRBD1. The CDR3 has 15 residues. Losses at the gene ends were 2 bases for V and 2 bases for J; bases not matched to a gene: 3. Germline CDR1 is ENHRY and CDR2 is SYGVKD. The DNA of the CDR3 is TGTGCCATCAGTGAGACAGGGGTCGCTGGAAACACCATATATTTT. Its translation: CAISETGVAGNTIYF.

This chain connects TRBV5-1 to TRBJ2-2; D might be TRBD1 or TRBD2, each matching 6 bases. The CDR3 is made up of 16 amino acids. V was shortened by 0 bases and J by 3 bases, with 12 bases between the two germline ends. Per germline, CDR1 SGHRS and CDR2 YFSETQ. DNA of the CDR3: TGCGCCAGCAGCTTGGTCGGGGGCCACGACACCGGGGAGCTGTTTTTT. Amino acids: CASSLVGGHDTGELFF.

The rearrangement links TRBV7-9 to TRBJ1-2; perhaps TRBD1 as D (6 bases). The CDR3 consists of 14 residues. Germline CDR1 is SEHNR and CDR2 is FQNEAQ (reference sequence). Deletions cut 5 bases from V and 1 base from J, with 11 bases between. In DNA, the CDR3 is TGTGCCAGCAGCCCAGGCAGGGGTAACTATGGCTACACCTTC. It is translated as CASSPGRGNYGYTF.

The chain carries TRBV6-2 or TRBV6-3 and TRBJ1-5; possibly TRBD1 for D (6 bases). V dropped 6 bases and J dropped 2 bases, with 14 bases sitting between them. Looked up from germline, CDR1 is MNHEY and CDR2 is SVGEGT. CDR3 size: 15 residues. Here the CDR3 reads CASSPTGNGNQPQHF. DNA for the CDR3: TGTGCCAGCAGCCCGACAGGTAATGGCAATCAGCCCCAGCATTTT.

CDR3 sequence: CSVENPYNSPLHF. The CDR3 nucleotides read TGCAGCGTTGAAAACCCCTATAATTCACCCCTCCACTTT. The chain links TRBV29-1 to TRBJ1-6, with D uncertain. The V gene lost 2 bases and the J gene lost 2 bases, with 4 bases spanning the gap. Germline CDR1 SQVTM, CDR2 ANQGSEA. The CDR3 runs 13 residues.

This chain links TRBV5-1 with TRBJ2-3; D is uncertain. Germline V gives CDR1 SGHRS, CDR2 YFSETQ. V gave up 5 bases and J gave up 0 bases, with 10 bases separating them. The CDR3 has 14 amino acids. The CDR3 sequence is CASRGSASTDTQYF. CDR3 in DNA: TGCGCCAGCAGAGGGTCAGCTAGCACAGATACGCAGTATTTT.

The chain joins TRBV14 to TRBJ2-1; D gene ambiguous. The germline V and J ends were trimmed by 5 bases and 0 bases, with 8 bases remaining between them. The CDR3 runs to 14 residues. CDR1 is SGHDN, CDR2 FVKESK, per germline. CDR3 residues: CASSRVSSYNEQFF. CDR3 coding DNA: TGTGCCAGCAGCAGGGTATCCTCCTACAATGAGCAGTTCTTC.

This clone was recorded once. The V call is TRBV9, the J call TRBJ2-1; the D gene is possibly TRBD2 (6 bases). Trimming left V 0 bases short and J 5 bases short, with 12 bases between. The CDR3 covers 15 residues. CDR1 SGDLS and CDR2 YYNGEE come from the germline V gene. The CDR3 DNA sequence: TGTGCCAGCAGCGTAGCTGAGGGAGGTAACAATGAGCAGTTCTTC. It yields the protein CASSVAEGGNNEQFF.

The CDR3: CASRYHSNQPQHF. Here the CDR3 DNA reads TGTGCCAGCAGGTACCATAGCAATCAGCCCCAGCATTTT. The genes are TRBV6-2 or TRBV6-3 and TRBJ1-5; D is uncertain. CDR1 is MNHEY, CDR2 SVGEGT, per germline. The germline V and J ends were trimmed by 6 bases and 0 bases, with 6 bases remaining between them. The CDR3 is made up of 13 amino acids.

The chain employs TRBV2 and TRBJ2-7; a possible D gene is TRBD2 (6 bases). Trimming left V 5 bases short and J 6 bases short, with 17 bases between. CDR1 is SNHLY, CDR2 FYNNEI, per germline. The CDR3 spans 14 residues. CDR3 in amino acids: CASSPTRAYAEQYF. The CDR3 DNA reads as TGTGCCAGCAGTCCGACTAGAGCGTACGCCGAGCAGTACTTC. The variable domain in full, with the rest retrieved from reference TRBV2 and TRBJ2-7, is EPEVTQTPSHQVTQMGQEVILRCVPISNHLYFYWYRQILGQKVEFLVSFYNNEISEKSEIFDDQFSVERPDGSNFTLKIRSTKLEDSAMYFCASSPTRAYAEQYFGPGTRLTVT.

The chain combines TRBV3-1 (or the pseudogene TRBV3-2) with TRBJ1-2, with unresolved D. The CDR3 spans 15 residues. Germline loops: CDR1 LGHDT, CDR2 YNNKEL (reference sequence). The germline V and J ends were trimmed by 4 bases and 2 bases, with 14 bases remaining between them. CDR3 nucleotide sequence: TGTGCCAGCAGCCTAACAAAGGCCGGGAACTATGGCTACACCTTC. Amino acids: CASSLTKAGNYGYTF.

The V and J genes are TRBV9 and TRBJ1-6; D is undetermined. V was shortened by 0 bases and J by 7 bases, with 5 bases between the two germline ends. Germline loops: CDR1 SGDLS, CDR2 YYNGEE. There are 13 residues in the CDR3. The CDR3 DNA reads as TGTGCCAGCAGCGTAGCCAGGAATTCACCCCTCCACTTT. Translating gives CASSVARNSPLHF.

The genes are TRBV24-1 and TRBJ2-4; possibly TRBD1 for D (5 bases). Germline V gene lookup returns CDR1 KGHDR and CDR2 SFDVKD. This CDR3 comprises 14 residues. Trimming pared 10 bases from V and 6 bases from J, leaving 18 bases between. CDR3 region: CATSSGGRANIQYF. In nucleotides, the CDR3 is TGTGCCACGTCCTCCGGCGGCAGGGCAAACATTCAGTACTTC.

The CDR3 nucleotides are TGTGCCAGCAGCTTGATCAGGGGACCCTATGGCTACACCTTC. Amino acids: CASSLIRGPYGYTF. The chain carries TRBV5-8 and TRBJ1-2; possibly TRBD1 for D (6 bases). The CDR3 is 14 amino acids. The V gene's germline CDR1 is SGHTS and CDR2 YDEGEE. Trimming stripped 1 base from V and 4 bases from J, with 11 bases between.